This T cell receptor beta chain is drawn from a study of blood T cell repertoires in COVID-19. Study context: COVID-19 samples collected from the United States, Italy and Spain covered acute and convalescent phases. T cells, B-cell-depleted T cells, or PBMCs provided the cDNA or gDNA that served as material.

Germline values: CDR1 LNHNV, CDR2 YYDKDF (reference sequence). There are 15 residues in the CDR3. Trimming cost V 1 base and J 0 bases, with 10 bases left between them. Patients from Seattle were sampled longitudinally, starting during active infection. In the original workflow: Amplification of reference gene primers was used by the study to estimate nucleated cell counts. The repertoire was sequenced with immunoSEQ multiplex PCR; TCRdb's copy has only in-frame clones and lacks some. V, J and clone size are taken as reported in that table, and D and trimming were inferred from the DNA itself. Of more than 350,000 clones listed, about 90% were seen once; the top ten hold more than 9%.

This TCR came from a woman under 40 with COVID-19, enrolled during active disease. Sequencing used peripheral blood. This sequence joins TRBV15 and TRBJ2-7, with D maybe TRBD2 (5 bases). The CDR3 protein is CATSRVLASSYEQYF. CDR3 DNA sequence: TGTGCCACCAGCAGAGTCCTAGCCTCCTCCTACGAGCAGTACTTC.